This TCR beta chain was observed in a study of cytomegalovirus exposure and HLA in healthy donors. The germline V and J ends were trimmed by 2 bases and 1 base, with 16 bases remaining between them. Germline V gives CDR1 SGHKS, CDR2 YYEKEE (reference sequence). The CDR3 totals 17 residues. Each donor was healthy, and each was a bone marrow donor. The donors, nominally healthy at sampling, likely had unrecorded immune exposures. The study ran its PCR with 60 Vbeta and 13 Jbeta primers. Only in-frame clones appear in the TCRdb table, and some are missing; sequencing was by immunoSEQ multiplex PCR. The repertoire consists of approximately 100,000 clones, with approximately 81% occurring once and the leading ten covering about 7.2%.

This clonotype was obtained from a middle-aged man in good health and CMV-seropositive. This chain uses TRBV5-5 with TRBJ2-1, with D tentatively TRBD2 (6 bases). Sequences were obtained from PBMCs. The CDR3 sequence: CASSFLGRESSYNEQFF. CDR3 sequence (DNA): TGTGCCAGCAGCTTTTTGGGGCGGGAAAGTTCCTACAATGAGCAGTTCTTC.